This T cell receptor (beta chain) was sequenced in a study of radiation and T cells in renal cell carcinoma. Documented time point: blood 2 weeks post-SBRT. Sample treatment: 15 Gy SBRT to primary tumor, nephrectomy 4 weeks later. Some clones are missing from TCRdb's copy, which holds only in-frame ones; the method was immunoSEQ multiplex PCR. The sample shows approximately 75,000 clones, 82% of them seen only once. This clone showed up just a few times. The V end was cut by 0 bases, the J end by 0 bases, with 9 bases between. This CDR3 region has 15 residues. Germline V gene lookup returns CDR1 SGDLS and CDR2 YYNGEE.

This clonotype was sampled from a man aged 55-75 years with renal cell carcinoma. This material consisted of blood, taken from a patient whose treatment included radiotherapy and nephrectomy. The chain carries TRBV9 and TRBJ1-2; no firm D call. The CDR3 nucleotides read TGTGCCAGCAGCGTAGCCGGTGCGCCTAACTATGGCTACACCTTC. Protein product: CASSVAGAPNYGYTF. The entire variable domain, with the rest obtained from reference TRBV9 and TRBJ1-2, is as follows: DSGVTQTPKHLITATGQRVTLRCSPRSGDLSVYWYQQSLDQGLQFLIQYYNGEERAKGNILERFSAQQFPDLHSELNLSSLELGDSALYFCASSVAGAPNYGYTFGSGTRLTVV.